The following is a T cell receptor beta chain sequence with its context. Antigen: not known. The data were obtained in a study of CXCR3-negative and CXCR3-positive naive CD8 T cells. Study-wide results and limits: Diversity was high in both naive subsets and much lower in memory cells. Hydrophobicity was higher for TRB CDR3s found in CXCR3-positive naive cells than in CXCR3-negative naive cells. Within a donor, both naive subsets shared TRBV-TRBJ usage, unlike memory cells.

With UMI labels, 5' RACE was used to prepare the TRB cDNA libraries. TCRdb reprocessed the 5' RACE reads and reports one entry per CDR3 protein, with no DNA. The sample includes 150,000 to 180,000 distinct CDR3 sequences. Naive CD8+ T cells displayed a CD45RO-CCR7+CD27+CD95- phenotype. The V gene's germline CDR1 is MDHEN and CDR2 SYDVKM. The CDR3 is 15 amino acids. The sequenced material came from naive CXCR3+ CD8+ T cells from blood. Sample subset: CD45RO-CCR7+CD27+CD95- naive CD8+ T cells expressing CXCR3 (TNR3+). The chain has TRBV28 and TRBJ2-1; TCRdb calls TRBD2, which cannot be checked without DNA. This clonotype was obtained from a human donor in good health. Some clones in this sample may be carry-over from other donors' samples. The CDR3 here is CASSFPGVGVNEQFF.